One sample yielded the 15 T cell receptor beta chains listed below, sequenced in a study of T cells of healthy individuals. TCRdb used MiXCR to reprocess the 5' RACE reads, holding one entry per CDR3 protein. Of about 82,000 distinct CDR3 sequences listed, about 5.5% are singletons. These receptors were obtained from a female donor in good health.

This chain joins TRBV7-8 and TRBJ2-1; 10 positions match TRBD1. Germline CDR1 reads SGHVS; CDR2 reads FQNEAQ. The CDR3 loop spans 18 amino acids. Trimming cost V 2 bases and J 0 bases; bases outside gene matches: 7. CDR3 in DNA: TGTGCCAGCAGCTTACGGGGACAGGGGATAAGCTCCTACAATGAGCAGTTCTTC. It translates to CASSLRGQGISSYNEQFF.

The table lists this clonotype with many counts. The chain uses TRBV15 and TRBJ2-3; D might be TRBD1 or TRBD2, each matching 5 bases. The CDR3 runs 18 residues. Germline V gene sequence: CDR1 LNHNV, CDR2 YYDKDF (reference sequence). Trimming removed 0 bases from V and 6 bases from J, with 22 bases in between. The CDR3 region is CATSRDGGKVPGSDTQYF. The CDR3 DNA follows: TGTGCCACCAGCAGAGATGGGGGAAAGGTCCCGGGATCCGATACGCAGTATTTT.

V and J are TRBV30 and TRBJ1-6; D remains ambiguous. This CDR3 has 17 amino acids. V lost 1 base to trimming and J lost 6 bases, with 19 bases between them. The V gene's germline CDR1 is GTSNPN and CDR2 SVGIG (reference sequence). The CDR3 DNA reads TGTGCCTGGAGTGGTACGTGGGGAGTGGACGTTAATTCACCCCTCCACTTT. Translating gives CAWSGTWGVDVNSPLHF.

This clonotype was detected a few times. The chain combines TRBV5-6 with TRBJ1-2, with D hard to call. Trimming cost V 1 base and J 4 bases, with 17 bases left between them. Germline assignment: CDR1 SGHDT and CDR2 YYEEEE. The CDR3 extends over 16 amino acids. The CDR3 DNA is TGTGCCAGCAGCTTGCCGGAGGGCGCGGCTCTCTATGGCTACACCTTC. Amino acids: CASSLPEGAALYGYTF.

Regarding this clonotype: As the CDR3 is not closed by the conserved phenylalanine or tryptophan, this likely results from a read error. The V gene is TRBV7-9, the J gene TRBJ2-1, with D tentatively TRBD1 (5 bases). The CDR3 is made up of 13 amino acids. Looked up from germline, CDR1 is SEHNR and CDR2 is FQNEAQ (reference sequence). Deletions cut 4 bases from V and 3 bases from J, with 7 bases between. CDR3 residues: CASSWQGYNEQFL. CDR3 nucleotide sequence: TGTGCCAGCAGCTGGCAGGGCTACAATGAGCAGTTCTTG.

This clonotype has ten or more counts. This chain uses TRBV20-1 with TRBJ1-2; D possibly corresponds to TRBD1 (5 bases). The V end was cut by 4 bases, the J end by 5 bases, with 11 bases between. The CDR3 runs to 12 residues. Germline CDR1 DFQATT, CDR2 SNEGSKA (reference sequence). The CDR3 protein is CSAKDSDYGYTF. CDR3 sequence (DNA): TGCAGTGCTAAAGACAGCGATTATGGCTACACCTTC.

The genes are TRBV6-2 or TRBV6-3 and TRBJ1-1, with D perhaps TRBD1 (6 bases). The CDR3 has 14 amino acids. The germline CDR1 and CDR2 sequences are MNHEY and SVGEGT. Trimming stripped 2 bases from V and 1 base from J, with 8 bases between. CDR3 region: CASSYRGSNTEAFF. The CDR3 DNA reads TGTGCCAGCAGTTACAGGGGGTCGAACACTGAAGCTTTCTTT.

This chain links TRBV20-1 with TRBJ1-1; no clear D gene. Trimming stripped 7 bases from V and 1 base from J, with 13 bases between. The germline CDR1 and CDR2 sequences are DFQATT and SNEGSKA (reference sequence). The CDR3 totals 13 residues. The CDR3 is CSVPSPGNTEAFF. The CDR3 DNA sequence: TGCAGTGTTCCATCCCCCGGGAACACTGAAGCTTTCTTT.

V is TRBV7-2 and J is TRBJ1-2; a possible D gene is TRBD1 (5 bases). V lost 1 base and J 4 bases, leaving 10 bases between the germline ends. Germline values: CDR1 SGHTA, CDR2 FQGNSA. CDR3 length equals 14 residues. This CDR3 is CASSLGVGTYGYTF. The CDR3 nucleotides are TGTGCCAGCAGCTTAGGTGTAGGGACCTATGGCTACACCTTC.

In this sample, this clonotype turned up many times. CDR3 nucleotides: TGTGCCAGCAGCGTAGCCGATACCGGGGAGCTGTTTTTT. Translated, it gives CASSVADTGELFF. V gene TRBV9 combines with J gene TRBJ2-2, with D uncertain. The germline V gene encodes CDR1 SGDLS and CDR2 YYNGEE. The CDR3 covers 13 residues. V was shortened by 0 bases and J by 5 bases, with 5 bases between the two germline ends.

This clonotype was detected ten times or more. J is TRBJ1-1 and V is TRBV11-2; TRBD1 might be the D (6 bases). V lost 4 bases to trimming and J lost 3 bases, with 9 bases between them. Germline loops: CDR1 SGHAT, CDR2 FQNNGV. CDR3 length: 13 amino acids. This chain's CDR3 is CASSSHRDTEAFF. The DNA for the CDR3 is TGTGCCAGCAGCTCACACAGGGACACTGAAGCTTTCTTT.

This clonotype was picked up many times. The chain employs TRBV5-1 and TRBJ2-3; D gene uncertain. The CDR3 has 15 amino acids. Germline V gene lookup returns CDR1 SGHRS and CDR2 YFSETQ. V lost 0 bases and J lost 2, with 10 bases in between. The CDR3, as DNA: TGCGCCAGCAGCTTGGCCCGGCTTCTCACAGATACGCAGTATTTT. Translation: CASSLARLLTDTQYF.

CDR3 coding DNA: TGTGCCTGTACGGGAGTACGAACAGATACGCAGTATTTT. Translating gives CACTGVRTDTQYF. The rearrangement uses TRBV30 and TRBJ2-3; a possible D gene is TRBD2 (6 bases). Germline CDR1 and CDR2: GTSNPN and SVGIG (reference sequence). The CDR3 totals 13 residues. V lost 6 bases, J lost 3 bases, and 13 bases lay in between.

The rearrangement uses TRBV29-1 and TRBJ1-2, with 7 bases aligning to TRBD1. Per germline, CDR1 SQVTM and CDR2 ANQGSEA. Trimming removed 6 bases from V and 2 bases from J; junction bases left unmatched: 9. The CDR3 is 14 residues long. The CDR3 spells CSVAIQGRNYGYTF. The CDR3 nucleotides are TGCAGCGTCGCAATACAGGGGAGGAACTATGGCTACACCTTC.

A few counts support this clonotype. The chain is built from TRBV5-4 and TRBJ2-7; 12 nucleotides agree with TRBD1. CDR1 and CDR2 (germline): SGHNT, YYREEE (reference sequence). The CDR3 spans 20 residues. V shed 4 bases and J 5 bases; nucleotides not matched to a gene: 22. CDR3 residues: CASSRAAGYGGTGGKNEQYF. CDR3 DNA sequence: TGTGCCAGCAGCCGCGCGGCGGGTTATGGCGGGACAGGGGGCAAAAACGAGCAGTACTTC. Using reference TRBV5-4 and TRBJ2-7 for the parts outside the CDR3, the full variable domain is ETGVTQSPTHLIKTRGQQVTLRCSSQSGHNTVSWYQQALGQGPQFIFQYYREEENGRGNFPPRFSGLQFPNYSSELNVNALELDDSALYLCASSRAAGYGGTGGKNEQYFGPGTRLTVT.